Following are 31 T cell receptor beta chains from one sample sequenced in a study of OX40 agonist ivuxolimab in advanced cancers. Sequencing was performed with immunoSEQ multiplex PCR; in TCRdb, only in-frame clones are kept and a portion is missing. The table has about 69,000 clones, around 89% seen once. The sequencing here drew on CD4+ or CD8+ T cells sorted from blood, taken in a trial of the OX40 agonist ivuxolimab. These receptors came from an adult with an advanced solid tumor such as melanoma, head and neck, liver or kidney cancer.

As regards this clone: The identical CDR3 is also encoded by other nucleotide sequences in the sample. The rearrangement joins TRBV7-2 to TRBJ1-1, with D possibly being TRBD1 (6 bases). CDR1 and CDR2 (germline): SGHTA, FQGNSA. The CDR3 consists of 15 residues. Trimming left V 4 bases short and J 2 bases short, with 14 bases between. The CDR3 coding sequence is TGTGCCAGCAGCTCCCAGGGAGGGGGTAACACTGAAGCTTTCTTT. Translation: CASSSQGGGNTEAFF.

The V and J genes are TRBV9 and TRBJ2-4, with 8 nucleotides matching TRBD1. The CDR3 spans 15 residues. The germline gives CDR1 SGDLS, CDR2 YYNGEE. V shed 3 bases, J shed 8 bases, and the junction held 10 bases outside the gene matches. The CDR3 spells CASSAGQGSLDIQYF. CDR3 coding DNA: TGTGCCAGCAGCGCAGGACAGGGTAGTTTGGACATTCAGTACTTC.

The gene calls are TRBV11-3 and TRBJ2-5; the D call may be TRBD1 or TRBD2 (6 bases each). This CDR3 has 15 amino acids. Germline V gene lookup returns CDR1 SGHNT and CDR2 YENEEA. Deletions cut 1 base from V and 4 bases from J, with 13 bases between. This chain's CDR3 is CASSLGLGGGETQYF. CDR3 bases: TGTGCCAGCAGCTTAGGGTTAGGGGGAGGAGAGACCCAGTACTTC.

This clone was counted a single time. The V and J genes are TRBV28 and TRBJ1-4, with 8 bases fitting TRBD1. Trimming removed 4 bases from V and 0 bases from J; junction bases left unmatched: 7. There are 17 residues in the CDR3. Germline-derived CDR1 and CDR2 are MDHEN and SYDVKM. This chain's CDR3 is CASSSLRDRSTNEKLFF. The CDR3 DNA sequence: TGTGCCAGCAGTTCCTTACGGGACAGGTCAACTAATGAAAAACTGTTTTTT.

The chain employs TRBV6-6 and TRBJ1-1, with D unresolved. The CDR3 has 12 amino acids. Germline V gene sequence: CDR1 MNHNY, CDR2 SVGAGI (reference sequence). V was pared by 0 bases and J by 2 bases, with 1 base between. The DNA for the CDR3 is TGTGCCAGCAGTTACTCTAACACTGAAGCTTTCTTT. It encodes CASSYSNTEAFF.

This clone showed up just a few times. The J gene is TRBJ1-3, the V gene TRBV6-5; D is unresolved. The V end lost 6 bases, the J end lost 3 bases, and 9 bases lay between the germline ends. CDR3 size: 13 residues. Germline values: CDR1 MNHEY, CDR2 SVGAGI. This CDR3 reads CASRIRFGNTIYF. The CDR3 DNA sequence: TGTGCCAGCAGGATCCGGTTTGGAAACACCATATATTTT.

The chain is built from TRBV4-3 and TRBJ2-2; D possibly corresponds to TRBD1 (7 bases). Trimming stripped 1 base from V and 6 bases from J, with 12 bases between. The V gene's germline CDR1 is LGHNA and CDR2 YSLEER. The CDR3 is 15 residues long. DNA for the CDR3: TGCGCCAGCAGCCAAGGGCAGGGGGGTTCCGGGGAGCTGTTTTTT. Residues: CASSQGQGGSGELFF.

The CDR3 DNA follows: TGTGCCAGCAGTTTGAGAATAAGCTCCTACGAGCAGTACTTC. It translates to CASSLRISSYEQYF. The genes are TRBV28 and TRBJ2-7; D unclear. This CDR3 region has 14 residues. Deletions cut 3 bases from V and 0 bases from J, with 9 bases between. Germline V gene sequence: CDR1 MDHEN, CDR2 SYDVKM.

The J gene is TRBJ2-7, the V gene TRBV27; D gene ambiguous. CDR3 length: 16 amino acids. Trimming stripped 1 base from V and 0 bases from J, with 13 bases between. Per germline, CDR1 MNHEY and CDR2 SMNVEV (reference sequence). For the CDR3, the DNA is TGTGCCAGCAGTTTATATCGGGCGAGGAGCTCCTACGAGCAGTACTTC. Protein: CASSLYRARSSYEQYF.

A word on this clone: This sample also contains other DNA sequences that code for the same CDR3. V usage is TRBV20-1 and J usage is TRBJ2-3; D is ambiguous. Looked up from germline, CDR1 is DFQATT and CDR2 is SNEGSKA (reference sequence). The length of the CDR3 is 11 residues. V was pared by 5 bases and J by 4 bases, with 7 bases between. CDR3 bases: TGCAGTGCTCCCTTCTCAGATACGCAGTATTTT. Translation gives CSAPFSDTQYF.

This chain connects TRBV4-3 to TRBJ2-1; D might be TRBD2 (5 bases). Germline values: CDR1 LGHNA, CDR2 YSLEER. The germline V and J ends were trimmed by 0 bases and 4 bases, with 13 bases remaining between them. The CDR3 consists of 16 residues. Here the CDR3 DNA reads TGCGCCAGCAGCCAAGAAGGGTCCCGCGGGTACAATGAGCAGTTCTTC. It translates to CASSQEGSRGYNEQFF.

This chain uses TRBV29-1 with TRBJ2-1; no firm D call. Trimming took 5 bases from V and 5 from J, leaving 10 bases between them. The CDR3 has 12 residues. Germline V gene data show CDR1 as SQVTM and CDR2 as ANQGSEA. The CDR3 loop is CSVNPYNNEQFF. The CDR3 DNA reads TGCAGCGTTAACCCGTATAACAATGAGCAGTTCTTC.

The rearrangement joins TRBV20-1 to TRBJ2-1, with D maybe TRBD2 (5 bases). The V gene lost 6 bases and the J gene lost 7 bases, with 10 bases spanning the gap. The CDR3 length is 11 residues. CDR1 and CDR2 (germline): DFQATT, SNEGSKA (reference sequence). Here the CDR3 DNA reads TGCAGTGCCGAGGAGGAGAATGAGCAGTTCTTC. Translated, it gives CSAEEENEQFF.

This sequence joins TRBV5-4 and TRBJ1-2, with 7 bases lining up with TRBD1. CDR3 size: 15 residues. Germline V CDR1 and CDR2: SGHNT, YYREEE (reference sequence). The V segment lost 2 bases and the J segment 7 bases; nucleotides outside the gene matches: 11. CDR3 coding DNA: TGTGCCAGCAGCTTTACGACCAGGGGGGGCGCTGGCTACACCTTC. It codes for CASSFTTRGGAGYTF.

The rearrangement links TRBV7-2 to TRBJ2-2; 9 bases are a match to TRBD2. Germline V CDR1 and CDR2: SGHTA, FQGNSA. Losses at the gene ends were 4 bases for V and 1 base for J; bases not matched to a gene: 4. The CDR3 contains 16 residues. CDR3 in amino acids: CASSSLAGLNTGELFF. The DNA for the CDR3 is TGTGCCAGCAGCTCTCTAGCGGGGTTGAACACCGGGGAGCTGTTTTTT. The variable domain in full, completed from reference TRBV7-2 and TRBJ2-2, reads GAGVSQSPSNKVTEKGKDVELRCDPISGHTALYWYRQSLGQGLEFLIYFQGNSAPDKSGLPSDRFSAERTGGSVSTLTIQRTQQEDSAVYLCASSSLAGLNTGELFFGEGSRLTVL.

The J gene is TRBJ1-2, the V gene TRBV11-2; 8 bases align to TRBD1. Germline CDR1 and CDR2: SGHAT and FQNNGV. Germline trimming cut 5 bases from V and 4 bases from J; bases unmatched to any gene: 6. The CDR3 consists of 14 residues. The CDR3 DNA follows: TGTGCCAGCAGCCAAAGGACAGGGTTCTATGGCTACACCTTC. Translated, it gives CASSQRTGFYGYTF.

The genes are TRBV10-3 and TRBJ2-1, with 13 bases that match TRBD2. Looked up from germline, CDR1 is ENHRY and CDR2 is SYGVKD. V lost 4 bases, J lost 8 bases, and 5 bases stayed unmatched. CDR3 length: 15 residues. This CDR3 is CAISVRTSGSDEQFF. CDR3 sequence (DNA): TGTGCCATCAGTGTGCGGACTAGCGGGAGTGATGAGCAGTTCTTC.

CDR3 loop: CAWRGAGSYNEQFF. CDR3 sequence (DNA): TGTGCTTGGCGGGGGGCAGGCTCCTACAATGAGCAGTTCTTC. V usage is TRBV30 and J usage is TRBJ2-1, with 8 bases that match TRBD2. The CDR3 totals 14 residues. Per the germline V gene, CDR1 is GTSNPN and CDR2 is SVGIG (reference sequence).

The gene calls are TRBV7-2 and TRBJ2-3; D remains ambiguous. Germline V gene lookup returns CDR1 SGHTA and CDR2 FQGNSA. CDR3 length: 11 amino acids. Between the trimmed V and J ends, which lost 2 bases and 3 bases, there was a span of 0 bases. This CDR3 is CASSLTDTQYF. The CDR3 DNA follows: TGTGCCAGCAGCTTAACAGATACGCAGTATTTT.

The chain has TRBV7-9 and TRBJ1-4; unclear D gene. The V gene lost 3 bases and the J gene lost 6 bases, with 11 bases spanning the gap. CDR1 and CDR2 from the germline V gene are SEHNR and FQNEAQ (reference sequence). The CDR3 spans 14 residues. This CDR3 is CASSFKVDDEKLFF. Written as DNA, the CDR3 is TGTGCCAGCAGCTTCAAGGTAGATGATGAAAAACTGTTTTTT.

The chain carries TRBV7-2 and TRBJ1-1; TRBD1 is a possible D gene (6 bases). The CDR3 is 15 residues long. Germline V gives CDR1 SGHTA, CDR2 FQGNSA. Trimming pared 5 bases from V and 1 base from J, leaving 14 bases between. This CDR3 reads CASSRGGSRNTEAFF. DNA for the CDR3: TGTGCCAGCAGCCGCGGGGGCTCAAGGAACACTGAAGCTTTCTTT.

The chain has TRBV6-6 and TRBJ2-3; D unresolved. The CDR3 extends over 11 amino acids. From germline, CDR1 is MNHNY and CDR2 SVGAGI (reference sequence). V lost 4 bases to trimming and J lost 5 bases, with 4 bases between them. CDR3: CASSFIDTQYF. CDR3 sequence (DNA): TGTGCCAGCAGTTTCATAGATACGCAGTATTTT.

The chain carries TRBV7-3 and TRBJ1-2; D is uncertain. V dropped 6 bases and J dropped 7 bases, with 18 bases sitting between them. Germline V gives CDR1 SGHTA, CDR2 FQGTGA. This CDR3 contains 14 residues. The CDR3 DNA reads as TGTGCCAGCAGTAACGGACCCTTGACGGGTGGCTACACCTTC. It translates to CASSNGPLTGGYTF.

The chain couples TRBV7-3 to TRBJ2-5, with TRBD1 as a possible D gene (5 bases). The CDR3 length is 13 residues. CDR1 and CDR2 (germline): SGHTA, FQGTGA. Trimming pared 3 bases from V and 5 bases from J, leaving 10 bases between. CDR3: CASSFAQGETQYF. The CDR3 region has the DNA TGTGCCAGCAGCTTTGCCCAGGGCGAGACCCAGTACTTC.

As for this clone: Mismatch with germline at one junction end may stem from a read error. In DNA form, the CDR3 reads TGTGCCAGCAATATGCTAGCGGGTGCTTGGGTCTTC. Amino acid sequence: CASNMLAGAWVF. The genes are TRBV2 and TRBJ2-1; 8 bases are a match to TRBD2. CDR1 and CDR2 from the germline V gene are SNHLY and FYNNEI. The CDR3 is made up of 12 amino acids.

J is TRBJ2-2 and V is TRBV5-1; unclear D gene. The V and J ends lost 1 base and 4 bases respectively, with 8 bases between them. The CDR3 is 14 amino acids. In germline, CDR1 is SGHRS, CDR2 YFSETQ. This CDR3 is CASSLSQRTGELFF. As DNA, the CDR3 is TGCGCCAGCAGCTTGTCACAGCGCACCGGGGAGCTGTTTTTT. The whole variable domain, filled in from reference TRBV5-1 and TRBJ2-2, reads KAGVTQTPRYLIKTRGQQVTLSCSPISGHRSVSWYQQTPGQGLQFLFEYFSETQRNKGNFPGRFSGRQFSNSRSEMNVSTLELGDSALYLCASSLSQRTGELFFGEGSRLTVL.

The chain couples TRBV7-9 to TRBJ2-2; D remains ambiguous. V lost 1 base and J 15 bases, leaving 21 bases between the germline ends. This CDR3 has 15 amino acids. Per germline, CDR1 SEHNR and CDR2 FQNEAQ (reference sequence). The DNA of the CDR3 is TGTGCCAGCAGCTTAGAACACCGCGGTACTCATGGGGTGTTTTTT. Its translation: CASSLEHRGTHGVFF. Together with reference TRBV7-9 and TRBJ2-2, the CDR3 gives the full variable domain: DTGVSQNPRHKITKRGQNVTFRCDPISEHNRLYWYRQTLGQGPEFLTYFQNEAQLEKSRLLSDRFSAERPKGSFSTLEIQRTEQGDSAMYLCASSLEHRGTHGVFFGEGSRLTVL.

The CDR3 here is CASSYFRDRASYEQYF. The DNA for the CDR3 is TGTGCCAGCAGTTACTTCCGAGACAGGGCATCCTACGAGCAGTACTTC. The chain joins TRBV6-5 to TRBJ2-7; 7 nucleotides agree with TRBD1. The trim removed 1 base at V and 1 base at J, leaving 7 bases unmatched. This CDR3 spans 16 amino acids. The germline V gene has CDR1 MNHEY and CDR2 SVGAGI.

The V call is TRBV28, the J call TRBJ2-1; 7 nucleotides align to TRBD2. With 7 bases clipped from V and 3 bases from J, the junction kept 9 bases outside the gene matches. From germline, CDR1 is MDHEN and CDR2 SYDVKM. The CDR3 has 15 residues. CDR3 sequence: CASIGGGIYYNEQFF. The CDR3 region has the DNA TGTGCCAGCATTGGGGGGGGAATATACTACAATGAGCAGTTCTTC.

The chain joins TRBV4-3 to TRBJ2-1; 7 positions agree with TRBD2. This CDR3 contains 17 residues. The germline V gene has CDR1 LGHNA and CDR2 YSLEER. V gave up 1 base and J gave up 10 bases; unmatched junction bases: 16. CDR3 region: CASSQGGGAANLAEQFF. The CDR3 DNA is TGCGCCAGCAGCCAAGGGGGAGGGGCAGCTAATCTAGCGGAGCAGTTCTTC.

The rearrangement joins TRBV4-3 to TRBJ1-5; D ambiguous. Trimming removed 4 bases from V and 5 bases from J, with 9 bases in between. This CDR3 comprises 13 residues. Germline V gene sequence: CDR1 LGHNA, CDR2 YSLEER. DNA for the CDR3: TGCGCCAGCAGCCGGCAAAGAGATCAGCCCCAGCATTTT. Encoded protein: CASSRQRDQPQHF.